This entry lists 11 T cell receptor beta chains sequenced from one sample in a study of T cell repertoires in cytomegalovirus infection. These receptors have no known antigen. MiXCR, run by TCRdb on the reads, gives a single entry per CDR3 protein. The sample contains approximately 81,000 distinct CDR3 sequences, 20% to 30% of which appear only once. The sequencing here drew on CD8+ T cells from cultured PBMCs, taken from culture after CMV antigen stimulation. These receptors were collected from a human donor in good health (CMV status not recorded). Some clones in this sample may be carry-over from other donors' samples.

This clonotype was counted a few times. The chain couples TRBV13 to TRBJ2-5; D ambiguous. The germline gives CDR1 PRHDT, CDR2 FYEKMQ (reference sequence). This CDR3 comprises 16 residues. Trimming took 0 bases from V and 4 from J, leaving 15 bases between them. The CDR3 nucleotides are TGTGCCAGCAGCTTAGGGGGCCGGACGATAAGAGAGACCCAGTACTTC. Protein: CASSLGGRTIRETQYF.

In this sample, this clonotype turned up a few times. The chain has TRBV28 and TRBJ2-1, with a tentative D call TRBD2 (5 bases). The CDR3 sequence is 13 residues long. Germline V gene lookup returns CDR1 MDHEN and CDR2 SYDVKM. The V gene lost 3 bases and the J gene lost 10 bases, with 13 bases spanning the gap. CDR3 residues: CASSFGVREEQFF. CDR3 nucleotide sequence: TGTGCCAGCAGTTTCGGGGTGAGGGAAGAGCAGTTCTTC.

The genes are TRBV5-6 and TRBJ2-7, with D possibly matching TRBD2 (5 bases). The germline gives CDR1 SGHDT, CDR2 YYEEEE. The CDR3 loop spans 14 amino acids. V lost 0 bases and J lost 5, with 12 bases in between. CDR3 residues: CASSLGARANEQYF. The CDR3 nucleotides read TGTGCCAGCAGCTTGGGGGCGAGGGCTAACGAGCAGTACTTC.

This clonotype was seen a few times. The chain combines TRBV10-2 with TRBJ1-5; 7 bases match TRBD1. CDR1 is WSHSY, CDR2 SAAADI, per germline. This CDR3 comprises 14 residues. Losses at the gene ends were 3 bases for V and 7 bases for J; bases not matched to a gene: 6. CDR3 sequence reads: CASSEWTGIQPQHF. CDR3 DNA: TGCGCCAGCAGTGAATGGACAGGAATACAGCCCCAGCATTTT.

The chain recombines TRBV13 with TRBJ2-2, with D hard to call. The germline V and J ends were trimmed by 2 bases and 3 bases, with 10 bases remaining between them. Germline V lookup: CDR1 PRHDT, CDR2 FYEKMQ (reference sequence). The CDR3 is 15 residues long. The CDR3 protein is CASSLPGADTGELFF. CDR3 DNA sequence: TGTGCCAGCAGCTTACCGGGTGCCGACACCGGGGAGCTGTTTTTT.

There are a few counts of this clonotype. The V gene is TRBV20-1, the J gene TRBJ2-7; 7 positions agree with TRBD1. The CDR3 is made up of 13 amino acids. In germline, CDR1 is DFQATT, CDR2 SNEGSKA (reference sequence). Trimming removed 6 bases from V and 2 bases from J; junction bases left unmatched: 7. The CDR3 region has the DNA TGCAGTGCCGTGGGGACAGAAACCTACGAGCAGTACTTC. Its protein is CSAVGTETYEQYF.

This clonotype appeared many times. The V gene is TRBV7-2, the J gene TRBJ1-2, with D possibly being TRBD1 (6 bases). The V gene lost 5 bases and the J gene lost 5 bases, with 15 bases spanning the gap. The CDR3 is 14 amino acids. Germline V gene data show CDR1 as SGHTA and CDR2 as FQGNSA. The CDR3 is CASSRPRTDYGYTF. The DNA for the CDR3 is TGTGCCAGCAGCCGCCCTCGGACAGATTATGGCTACACCTTC.

This clonotype was counted ten times or more. The CDR3 nucleotides read TGCGCCAGCAGAGGCACCGGGGAGCTGTTTTTT. It translates to CASRGTGELFF. V usage is TRBV5-1 and J usage is TRBJ2-2; no definite D call. The V gene's germline CDR1 is SGHRS and CDR2 YFSETQ. Trimming removed 5 bases at V and 4 bases at J, with 3 bases between. CDR3 length: 11 residues.

Ten or more counts support this clonotype. The rearrangement uses TRBV7-2 and TRBJ2-1; possibly TRBD1 or TRBD2 for D (7 bases each). CDR3 size: 15 residues. V lost 2 bases to trimming and J lost 7 bases, with 15 bases between them. The V gene's germline CDR1 is SGHTA and CDR2 FQGNSA. The CDR3 spells CASSLNQGGRNEQFF. In DNA form, the CDR3 reads TGTGCCAGCAGCTTAAACCAGGGGGGGAGGAATGAGCAGTTCTTC. The variable domain in full, completed from reference TRBV7-2 and TRBJ2-1, reads GAGVSQSPSNKVTEKGKDVELRCDPISGHTALYWYRQSLGQGLEFLIYFQGNSAPDKSGLPSDRFSAERTGGSVSTLTIQRTQQEDSAVYLCASSLNQGGRNEQFFGPGTRLTVL.

This clonotype has only a few counts. The rearrangement joins TRBV6-2 or TRBV6-3 to TRBJ1-1, with D maybe TRBD1 (5 bases). There are 13 residues in the CDR3. Looked up from germline, CDR1 is MNHEY and CDR2 is SVGEGT. The V gene lost 0 bases and the J gene lost 6 bases, with 8 bases spanning the gap. For the CDR3, the DNA is TGTGCCAGCAGTTACTCGAGGGGTTCTGAAGCTTTCTTT. It is translated as CASSYSRGSEAFF.

This clonotype occurred many times. The chain is built from TRBV7-2 and TRBJ2-5, with 10 bases matching TRBD2. The CDR3 covers 18 residues. After removal of 5 bases from V and 0 bases from J, the junction contained 12 bases not matched to a gene. The germline CDR1 and CDR2 sequences are SGHTA and FQGNSA. CDR3 sequence: CASSPRHLAGDNQETQYF. The CDR3 DNA reads as TGTGCCAGCAGCCCCCGGCACCTAGCGGGGGACAACCAAGAGACCCAGTACTTC.